These T cell receptor beta chains were read from a single sample in a study of blood T cell repertoires in COVID-19. Using immunoSEQ multiplex PCR, the repertoire was profiled, and TCRdb retains in-frame clones only, with some absent. The repertoire holds under 80,000 clones, with 80% as singletons. The sequencing sample was made of peripheral blood. These receptors originate from a human donor in a cohort sampled during active COVID-19. Each CDR3 is given with its conserved first and last residue. Each record gives: D gene, clone size, J gene, V gene, CDR3 protein, CDR3 DNA. The D gene is left open where the match is weak. The size field is filled for only some rows; it gives once, few, many or a size class.

TRBD1,.,TRBJ2-1,TRBV6-5,CASSLGGQVNEQFF,TGTGCCAGCAGCCTCGGGGGACAGGTCAATGAGCAGTTCTTC
.,.,TRBJ2-7,TRBV12-3/TRBV12-4,CASSPRVAYEQYF,TGTGCCAGCAGCCCCCGAGTGGCCTACGAGCAGTACTTC
.,.,TRBJ1-3,TRBV5-1,CASSLDGGGSGNTIYF,TGCGCCAGCAGCTTGGATGGGGGCGGCTCTGGAAACACCATATATTTT
TRBD2,.,TRBJ2-1,TRBV7-2,CASSLVGTSPHEQFF,TGTGCCAGCAGCTTAGTAGGGACTAGCCCCCATGAGCAGTTCTTC
.,few,TRBJ2-7,TRBV6-2/TRBV6-3,CASSPSRQGSYEQYF,TGTGCCAGCAGTCCCTCCCGTCAGGGGTCCTACGAGCAGTACTTC
TRBD2,.,TRBJ2-2,TRBV7-3,CASSLLAGDPRELFF,TGTGCCAGCAGCTTACTCGCGGGAGACCCCCGGGAGCTGTTTTTT
.,.,TRBJ2-3,TRBV5-4,CASSLKSGLTDTQYF,TGTGCCAGCAGCTTGAAGAGCGGCCTCACAGATACGCAGTATTTT
.,once,TRBJ2-1,TRBV11-3,CASSLDLQRRYNEQFF,TGTGCCAGCAGCTTAGATCTCCAGCGGCGCTACAATGAGCAGTTCTTC
.,.,TRBJ2-1,TRBV29-1,CSGTTGNEQFF,TGCAGCGGAACCACGGGCAATGAGCAGTTCTTC
.,.,TRBJ1-6,TRBV7-8,CASSSTGSLRYSPLHF,TGTGCCAGCAGTTCTACAGGGTCGCTGAGGTATTCACCCCTCCACTTT
TRBD1,.,TRBJ2-7,TRBV28,CASGDRLSYEQYF,TGTGCCAGCGGGGACAGGCTCTCCTACGAGCAGTACTTC
.,.,TRBJ1-1,TRBV5-5,CASSPYSGKYTEAFF,TGTGCCAGCAGCCCCTATTCGGGGAAATACACTGAAGCTTTCTTT
.,.,TRBJ2-2,TRBV3-1/TRBV3-2,CASSQEGGVSGELFF,TGTGCCAGCAGCCAAGAAGGGGGAGTCTCCGGGGAGCTGTTTTTT
TRBD1,.,TRBJ1-6,TRBV20-1,CSARVIRDSASPLHF,TGCAGTGCTCGTGTAATCCGGGACAGCGCCTCACCCCTCCACTTT
TRBD2,few,TRBJ2-7,TRBV11-3,CASSRRSGEGYEQYF,TGTGCCAGCAGCCGACGCAGCGGGGAAGGCTACGAGCAGTACTTC
.,few,TRBJ1-1,TRBV6-5,CASSYYSMNTEAFF,TGTGCCAGCAGTTATTACAGCATGAACACTGAAGCTTTCTTT
.,few,TRBJ1-5,TRBV6-1,CASSEAHANRPQHF,TGTGCCAGCAGTGAAGCGCACGCGAACCGACCCCAGCATTTT
TRBD2,.,TRBJ2-2,TRBV5-1,CASSSTTSGRAPGELFF,TGCGCCAGCAGCTCGACGACTAGCGGGAGGGCTCCCGGGGAGCTGTTTTTT
.,.,TRBJ2-2,TRBV5-1,CASSLQGNTGELFF,TGCGCCAGCAGCCTACAGGGGAACACCGGGGAGCTGTTTTTT
TRBD1,.,TRBJ1-6,TRBV7-8,CASSSTGGRSPLHF,TGTGCCAGCAGCTCTACAGGGGGCAGATCACCCCTCCACTTT
TRBD1,few,TRBJ1-5,TRBV7-8,CASSLTDRSSNQPQHF,TGTGCCAGCAGCTTAACGGACAGGAGTAGCAATCAGCCCCAGCATTTT
TRBD1,.,TRBJ1-1,TRBV5-4,CASSMDRGNTEAFF,TGTGCCAGCAGCATGGACAGGGGGAACACTGAAGCTTTCTTT
TRBD1,.,TRBJ2-3,TRBV4-3,CASSQDLVGQGRTDTQYF,TGCGCCAGCAGCCAAGATCTGGTGGGACAGGGGAGGACAGATACGCAGTATTTT
TRBD1,few,TRBJ2-2,TRBV28,CASRDRGQRTGELFF,TGTGCCAGCAGGGACAGGGGGCAGAGGACCGGGGAGCTGTTTTTT
.,.,TRBJ1-1,TRBV7-2,CASSPGVGRGLSEAFF,TGTGCCAGCAGCCCAGGGGTTGGGCGGGGGCTTAGTGAAGCTTTCTTT
TRBD2,.,TRBJ2-1,TRBV29-1,CSVGILAGPYNEQFF,TGCAGCGTAGGCATTCTAGCGGGACCCTACAATGAGCAGTTCTTC
TRBD1,.,TRBJ2-3,TRBV24-1,CATSDPTGVDGDTQYF,TGTGCCACCAGTGATCCGACAGGGGTAGATGGAGATACGCAGTATTTT